This is a list of T cell receptor beta chains from one sample in a study of T cells in Graves' hyperthyroidism and ophthalmopathy. TCRdb ran MiXCR on the multiplex PCR reads and lists one entry per CDR3 protein. The table lists about 540,000 distinct CDR3 sequences, about 43% of them singletons. Sequencing was carried out using peripheral blood or thyroid tissue (not recorded which). The origin of the receptors is a woman aged 18-29 years with Graves' hyperthyroidism. The CDR3 runs from the conserved cysteine through the conserved F or W. D genes are given only for firm matches. Size tells how often a clone was seen (once, few, many) or the class of an expanded clone, and some rows leave it out.

v_gene	d_gene	j_gene	abundance	CDR3nt	CDR3aa
TRBV2	NA	TRBJ2-2	many	TGTGCCAGCCATCGACGGTCGAACACCGGGGAGCTGTTTTTT	CASHRRSNTGELFF
TRBV7-9	TRBD1	TRBJ1-2	NA	TGTGCCAGCAGTCCTCCTTGGGGGGACAGAACCAACTATGGCTACACCTTC	CASSPPWGDRTNYGYTF
TRBV24-1	NA	TRBJ2-1	NA	TGTGCCACCGGTGGCTCCTACAATGAGCAGTTCTTC	CATGGSYNEQFF
TRBV10-2	NA	TRBJ2-7	NA	TGTGCCAGCAGCGGACCGGGACTTCGAGGGTCCTACGAGCAGTACTTC	CASSGPGLRGSYEQYF
TRBV7-3	TRBD1	TRBJ1-4	once	TGTGCCAGCAGCTTAACCAGGGGGTGGACAGATGAAAAACTGTTTTTT	CASSLTRGWTDEKLFF
TRBV7-9	TRBD1	TRBJ1-4	many	TGTGCCAGCAGCTTACAGGGGGGTACTAATGAAAAACTGTTTTTT	CASSLQGGTNEKLFF
TRBV7-2	NA	TRBJ2-7	NA	TGTGCCAGCAGCTCAACCGGGACGGGTCCGGTTTGGGAGCAGTACTTC	CASSSTGTGPVWEQYF
TRBV15	NA	TRBJ2-2	NA	TGTGCCACCAGCAGTTACACAGGGAACACCGGGGAGCTGTTTTTT	CATSSYTGNTGELFF
TRBV19	NA	TRBJ1-5	many	TGTGCCAGTAGTTATCGGGAATATAGCAATCAGCCCCAGCATTTT	CASSYREYSNQPQHF
TRBV11-3	TRBD2	TRBJ2-2	NA	TGTGCCAGCAGATCCGGGACTAGCGGCACCGGGGAGCTGTTTTTT	CASRSGTSGTGELFF
TRBV12-3/TRBV12-4	TRBD1	TRBJ1-1	NA	TGTGCCAGCAGTCGACAGGGGGCAGACACTGAAGCTTTCTTT	CASSRQGADTEAFF
TRBV20-1	NA	TRBJ2-7	many	TGCAGTGCTAGTACGACAGGCTCCTACGAGCAGTACTTC	CSASTTGSYEQYF
TRBV11-2	TRBD2	TRBJ2-5	many	TGTGCCAGCAGCTTAGGGTGGGGACTAGCCCAAGAGACCCAGTACTTC	CASSLGWGLAQETQYF
TRBV10-3	TRBD2	TRBJ2-3	NA	TGTGCCACCAAAAGCCGGGTCCTAGCGGGACTCATCACAGATACGCAGTATTTT	CATKSRVLAGLITDTQYF
TRBV24-1	TRBD1	TRBJ1-6	NA	TGTGCCACCAGACAGGGGGAACGGGGTTCACCCCTCCACTTT	CATRQGERGSPLHF
TRBV7-2	NA	TRBJ2-7	NA	TGTGCCAGCAGCTTGGAAAGCGGCATATACGAGCAGCACTTC	CASSLESGIYEQHF
TRBV29-1	TRBD2	TRBJ2-7	NA	TGCAGCGTTGAAGGCGGGAGTCCACGCGAGCAGTACTTC	CSVEGGSPREQYF
TRBV15	NA	TRBJ1-2	NA	TGTGCCACCAGCGCGCTAGGGGCTGGCTACACCTTC	CATSALGAGYTF
TRBV25-1	NA	TRBJ2-5	NA	TGTGCCAGCTCACCATATCCTAGGGGCGAAGAGACCCGGTACTTC	CASSPYPRGEETRYF
TRBV6-5	NA	TRBJ1-1	NA	TGTGCCAGCAGTTACGGCGGGACAACGGTCGATGAAGCTTTCTTT	CASSYGGTTVDEAFF
TRBV20-1	NA	TRBJ2-7	NA	TGCAGTGCCAGCGGAGGAACTCGGGATAGCTCCTACGAGCAGTACTTC	CSASGGTRDSSYEQYF
TRBV5-1	NA	TRBJ1-1	many	TGCGCCAGCAGCTTGCGAGGGCAGGGAGTCACTGAAGCTTTCTTT	CASSLRGQGVTEAFF
TRBV6-1	NA	TRBJ1-2	many	TGTGCCAGCAGTGCCTGGGCTAGCTATGGCTACACCTTC	CASSAWASYGYTF
TRBV2	TRBD1	TRBJ2-3	few	TGTGCCAGCAGTGACAGGGGGACAACAGATACGCAGTATTTT	CASSDRGTTDTQYF
TRBV7-9	NA	TRBJ1-5	many	TGTGCCAGCAGCTTTGGCACCCGGGACAACAAAAATCAGCCCCAGCATTTT	CASSFGTRDNKNQPQHF
TRBV20-1	TRBD1	TRBJ1-2	many	TGCAGTGCTAGCGAAAGGACAGGGGGCTGGGGCTACACCTTC	CSASERTGGWGYTF
TRBV2	TRBD2	TRBJ2-5	NA	TGTGCCAGCAGTGAGACTAGCGAAAGAGAGACCCAGTACTTC	CASSETSERETQYF
TRBV7-8	NA	TRBJ2-7	NA	TGTGCCAGCAGTTTATGGGTGGGAACCAATGAGCAGTACTTC	CASSLWVGTNEQYF
TRBV7-2	TRBD1	TRBJ1-1	NA	TGTGCCAGCAGCGTAGGTGGGACAGGGTTGAACACTGAAGCTTTCTTT	CASSVGGTGLNTEAFF
TRBV10-3	NA	TRBJ1-4	few	TGTGCCATCAGTGAGTCGGGGGATGAAAAACTGTTTTTT	CAISESGDEKLFF
TRBV7-9	NA	TRBJ2-7	NA	TGTGCCAGCAGCTTTGGTAGCGTCTACGAGCAGTACTTC	CASSFGSVYEQYF
TRBV7-9	NA	TRBJ2-7	many	TGTGCCAGCAGCCGCAAACCCTACGAGCAGTACTTC	CASSRKPYEQYF
TRBV20-1	TRBD2	TRBJ2-2	few	TGCAGTGCTAGAGCCCCCCCGGGGATAGCGGGAACGAACACCGGGGAGCTGTTTTTT	CSARAPPGIAGTNTGELFF
TRBV7-2	TRBD2	TRBJ2-1	few	TGTGCCAGCAGCGCCACGGCCGCGGGAGACTACAATGAGCAGTTCTTC	CASSATAAGDYNEQFF
TRBV24-1	NA	TRBJ1-1	many	TGTGCCACCAGTCAGCACTCTGAAGCTTTCTTT	CATSQHSEAFF
TRBV24-1	TRBD1	TRBJ1-2	NA	TGTGCCACCCCTCCTAGGACAGGGGTCTTCGGTAACTATGGCTACACCTTC	CATPPRTGVFGNYGYTF